These T cell receptor beta chains were read from a single sample in a study of T cell responses to AZD1222 COVID-19 vaccine. Data came from immunoSEQ multiplex PCR; TCRdb stores just in-frame clones and leaves some out. The table records 55,000 to 80,000 clones, 84% of them present only once. Sequencing used peripheral blood, obtained on day 0 of AZD1222 vaccination. These receptor sequences come from an adult in good health. CDR3s include the opening cysteine and the closing phenylalanine or tryptophan. D genes are given only for firm matches. The size of a clone is reported for some rows only, either as once, few or many, or as a class for expanded clones.

size: -; J: TRBJ2-2; V: TRBV6-1; D: -; DNA: TGTGCCAGCAGTACACCGACAGGTTACACCGGGGAGCTGTTTTTT; CDR3: CASSTPTGYTGELFF
size: -; J: TRBJ2-7; V: TRBV7-6; D: -; DNA: TGTGCCAGCAGCTTATCGGCTCCGCAAGGCCTGCTCGAGCAGTACTTC; CDR3: CASSLSAPQGLLEQYF
size: once; J: TRBJ2-7; V: TRBV6-5; D: -; DNA: TGTGCCAGCACCAAGGGGGGCTTCTACGAGCAGTACTTC; CDR3: CASTKGGFYEQYF
size: -; J: TRBJ2-5; V: TRBV15; D: -; DNA: TGTGCCCACTCGAGAGATTACTCTGAGACCCAGTACTTC; CDR3: CAHSRDYSETQYF
size: -; J: TRBJ1-5; V: TRBV11-2; D: TRBD1; DNA: TGTGCCAGCAGCTTAGGTGGGACAGGGGTCCAGCCCCAGCATTTT; CDR3: CASSLGGTGVQPQHF
size: -; J: TRBJ2-5; V: TRBV6-5; D: TRBD1; DNA: TGTGCCAGCAGCGGCCGGGACAGGGTATTCGGGACCCAGTACTTC; CDR3: CASSGRDRVFGTQYF
size: few; J: TRBJ1-1; V: TRBV7-9; D: -; DNA: TGTGCCAGCAGGCAGGGGTACACTGAAGCTTTCTTT; CDR3: CASRQGYTEAFF
size: -; J: TRBJ2-3; V: TRBV27; D: TRBD2; DNA: TGTGCCAGCAGTCCTCTAGCGGGGGGGCGTGGAGATACGCAGTATTTT; CDR3: CASSPLAGGRGDTQYF
size: -; J: TRBJ1-2; V: TRBV4-1; D: -; DNA: TGCGCCAGCAGCCAGAGGGAAGGCTACACCTTC; CDR3: CASSQREGYTF
size: -; J: TRBJ1-4; V: TRBV19; D: -; DNA: TGTGCCAGTAGTATAGGCTCTAGGGGCCTATTGAGACTGTTTTTT; CDR3: CASSIGSRGLLRLFF
size: -; J: TRBJ1-2; V: TRBV2; D: TRBD1; DNA: TGTGCCAGCAGCGGACAGGGTTATGCTAACTATGGCTACACCTTC; CDR3: CASSGQGYANYGYTF
size: -; J: TRBJ1-2; V: TRBV28; D: -; DNA: TGTGCCAGCATAACAGGCCGGGACTGGTACTATGGCTACACCTTC; CDR3: CASITGRDWYYGYTF
size: -; J: TRBJ2-7; V: TRBV6-6; D: TRBD1; DNA: TGTGCCAGCAGGCACACCGACAGGGGGCGGTACGAGCAGTACTTC; CDR3: CASRHTDRGRYEQYF
size: -; J: TRBJ1-6; V: TRBV5-1; D: -; DNA: TGCGCCAGCAGCTTTATGATCAATTCACCCCTCCACTTT; CDR3: CASSFMINSPLHF
size: few; J: TRBJ1-5; V: TRBV30; D: -; DNA: TGTGCCTGGAGTCGGGGGGGAGATCAGCCCCAGCATTTT; CDR3: CAWSRGGDQPQHF
size: -; J: TRBJ2-2; V: TRBV3-1/TRBV3-2; D: -; DNA: TGTGCCAGCAGCCAAGAGTATTCTAGTACCGGGGAGCTGTTTTTT; CDR3: CASSQEYSSTGELFF
size: few; J: TRBJ1-5; V: TRBV6-4; D: -; DNA: TGTGCCAGCAGTGAGGGGCCGAATCAGCCCCAGCATTTT; CDR3: CASSEGPNQPQHF
size: -; J: TRBJ1-6; V: TRBV9; D: -; DNA: TGTGCCAGCAGCGTAGGGGACTCCTATAATTCACCCCTCCACTTT; CDR3: CASSVGDSYNSPLHF
size: -; J: TRBJ1-6; V: TRBV10-3; D: -; DNA: TGTGCCATCAGTGACTTAGGGATGGGCTCACCCCTCCACTTT; CDR3: CAISDLGMGSPLHF
size: -; J: TRBJ1-4; V: TRBV4-3; D: -; DNA: TGCGCCAGCAGCCAAGAAGGGGCAACTAATGAAAAACTGTTTTTT; CDR3: CASSQEGATNEKLFF
size: -; J: TRBJ1-4; V: TRBV5-1; D: -; DNA: TGCGCCAGCAGCCCCGGGACGGACCATAATGAAAAACTGTTTTTT; CDR3: CASSPGTDHNEKLFF
size: -; J: TRBJ1-1; V: TRBV19; D: -; DNA: TGTGCCAGTAGTTACGGGGTTTTGGGGGGAGCTTTCTTT; CDR3: CASSYGVLGGAFF
size: -; J: TRBJ1-3; V: TRBV18; D: TRBD1; DNA: TGTGCCAGCTCACCGTTCGGGACAGGGGGCACCGGCGCTGGAAACACCATATATTTT; CDR3: CASSPFGTGGTGAGNTIYF
size: -; J: TRBJ1-1; V: TRBV6-2/TRBV6-3; D: -; DNA: TGTGCCAGCAGCCCCCCGACTATGAACACTGAAGCTTTCTTT; CDR3: CASSPPTMNTEAFF
size: -; J: TRBJ1-1; V: TRBV7-8; D: -; DNA: TGTGCCAGCAGTCTCAGCTGGAACACTGAAGCTTTCTTT; CDR3: CASSLSWNTEAFF
size: -; J: TRBJ1-5; V: TRBV19; D: -; DNA: TGTGCCAGTAGTCCCACGGGAGGCGAAAATCCCCAGCATTTT; CDR3: CASSPTGGENPQHF
size: -; J: TRBJ2-3; V: TRBV28; D: TRBD2; DNA: TGTGCCAGCGGAGCGGGGGGCCTGACAGATACGCAGTATTTT; CDR3: CASGAGGLTDTQYF
size: -; J: TRBJ1-2; V: TRBV12-3/TRBV12-4; D: -; DNA: TGTGCCAGCAGTGGGACGAGAGGCTACACCTTC; CDR3: CASSGTRGYTF
size: -; J: TRBJ1-3; V: TRBV5-1; D: -; DNA: TGCGCCAGCAACGGGGGGGACTCTGGAAACACCATATATTTT; CDR3: CASNGGDSGNTIYF
size: -; J: TRBJ2-2; V: TRBV19; D: TRBD1; DNA: TGTGCCAGTATAGGGACAGGGGAGACCGGGGAGCTGTTTTTT; CDR3: CASIGTGETGELFF
size: -; J: TRBJ2-7; V: TRBV5-5; D: TRBD2; DNA: TGTGCCAGCAGCTTTGGTCCAGGGAGGGACGAGCAGTACTTC; CDR3: CASSFGPGRDEQYF
size: -; J: TRBJ2-1; V: TRBV5-4; D: TRBD1; DNA: TGTGCCAGCAGCCCACGACAGGGGGCCTACAATGAGCAGTTCTTC; CDR3: CASSPRQGAYNEQFF
size: -; J: TRBJ1-3; V: TRBV4-1; D: -; DNA: TGCGCCAGCAGCCAAGAAGAGGGGCCGGGAAACACCATATATTTT; CDR3: CASSQEEGPGNTIYF
size: -; J: TRBJ2-5; V: TRBV9; D: -; DNA: TGTGCCAGCAGCGTAGTTGGACACCTATACCAAGAGACCCAGTACTTC; CDR3: CASSVVGHLYQETQYF
size: few; J: TRBJ2-3; V: TRBV7-3; D: -; DNA: TGTGCCAGCTCCCGAGGGCTGGGCGCAGCGGATACGCAGTATTTT; CDR3: CASSRGLGAADTQYF
size: -; J: TRBJ2-5; V: TRBV6-1; D: TRBD1; DNA: TGTGCCAGCAGTGAAGGATGGGGACAGAAGGAGACCCAGTACTTC; CDR3: CASSEGWGQKETQYF
size: -; J: TRBJ1-2; V: TRBV28; D: -; DNA: TGTGCCAGTCTAGGGGGTGAAACTAACTATGGCTACACCTTC; CDR3: CASLGGETNYGYTF
size: -; J: TRBJ2-7; V: TRBV4-1; D: TRBD2; DNA: TGCGCCAGCAGCCGGAGCACAAGCGGGGGGGCAATTTACGAGCAGTACTTC; CDR3: CASSRSTSGGAIYEQYF
size: -; J: TRBJ2-7; V: TRBV6-5; D: TRBD2; DNA: TGTGCCAGCAGCCGAGGGAGGGCTAGGGACGAGCAGTACTTC; CDR3: CASSRGRARDEQYF
size: -; J: TRBJ1-6; V: TRBV28; D: TRBD1; DNA: TGTGCCAGCAGTCCCCGGACAGGGACACCCCTCCACTTT; CDR3: CASSPRTGTPLHF
size: -; J: TRBJ1-5; V: TRBV3-1/TRBV3-2; D: -; DNA: TGTGCCAGCAGCCCAGGGTGGGGACCTAGTCAGCCCCAGCATTTT; CDR3: CASSPGWGPSQPQHF
size: -; J: TRBJ2-1; V: TRBV13; D: TRBD2; DNA: TGTGCCAGCAGCTTAGAAGGGACTAGCAGCTACAATGAGCAGTTCTTC; CDR3: CASSLEGTSSYNEQFF
size: -; J: TRBJ2-5; V: TRBV6-4; D: TRBD1; DNA: TGTGCCAGCAGTGAAGGGACAGGGGGTAAAGAGACCCAGTACTTC; CDR3: CASSEGTGGKETQYF
size: -; J: TRBJ1-2; V: TRBV21-1; D: -; DNA: TGTGCCAGCACCCCCCCCCGGGCGGGGGTACCGCCTAACTATGGCTACACCTTC; CDR3: CASTPPRAGVPPNYGYTF
size: -; J: TRBJ2-3; V: TRBV7-8; D: -; DNA: TGTGCCAGCAGCTTCGGAGCGAGCACAGATACGCAGTATTTT; CDR3: CASSFGASTDTQYF